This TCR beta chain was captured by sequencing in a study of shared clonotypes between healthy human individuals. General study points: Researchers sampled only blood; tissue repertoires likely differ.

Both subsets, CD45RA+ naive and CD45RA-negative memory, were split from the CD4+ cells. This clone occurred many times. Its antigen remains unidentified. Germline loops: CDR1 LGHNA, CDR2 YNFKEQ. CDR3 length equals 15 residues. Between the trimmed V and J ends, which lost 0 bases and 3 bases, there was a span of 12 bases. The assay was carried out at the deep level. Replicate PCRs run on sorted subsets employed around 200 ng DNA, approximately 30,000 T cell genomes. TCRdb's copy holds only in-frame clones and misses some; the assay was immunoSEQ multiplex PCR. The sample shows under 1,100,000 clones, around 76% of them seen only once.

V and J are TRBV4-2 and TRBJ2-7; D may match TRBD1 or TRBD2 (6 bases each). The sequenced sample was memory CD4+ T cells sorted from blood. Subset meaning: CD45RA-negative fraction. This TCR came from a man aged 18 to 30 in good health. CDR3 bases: TGTGCCAGCAGCCAAGAGTTACAGGGACTCTACGAGCAGTACTTC. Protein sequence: CASSQELQGLYEQYF.